This T cell receptor (beta chain) was profiled in a study of OX40 agonist ivuxolimab in advanced cancers. This clone showed up just a few times. Assay used: immunoSEQ multiplex PCR; TCRdb lists only in-frame clones, some missing. The sample lists 55,000 to 70,000 clones, roughly 84% occurring once. The origin of this receptor is an adult with an advanced solid tumor such as melanoma, head and neck, liver or kidney cancer. Sequencing was performed on CD4+ or CD8+ T cells sorted from blood, taken in a trial of the OX40 agonist ivuxolimab.

The CDR3 coding sequence is TGTGCCAGCAGCCCAGACAGGGCAAATCAGCCCCAGCATTTT. This sequence encodes CASSPDRANQPQHF. V is TRBV7-2 and J is TRBJ1-5; 7 positions agree with TRBD1. The CDR3 has 14 residues. J was trimmed by 4 bases and V by 5 bases; bases with no gene match: 5. The germline V gene encodes CDR1 SGHTA and CDR2 FQGNSA.